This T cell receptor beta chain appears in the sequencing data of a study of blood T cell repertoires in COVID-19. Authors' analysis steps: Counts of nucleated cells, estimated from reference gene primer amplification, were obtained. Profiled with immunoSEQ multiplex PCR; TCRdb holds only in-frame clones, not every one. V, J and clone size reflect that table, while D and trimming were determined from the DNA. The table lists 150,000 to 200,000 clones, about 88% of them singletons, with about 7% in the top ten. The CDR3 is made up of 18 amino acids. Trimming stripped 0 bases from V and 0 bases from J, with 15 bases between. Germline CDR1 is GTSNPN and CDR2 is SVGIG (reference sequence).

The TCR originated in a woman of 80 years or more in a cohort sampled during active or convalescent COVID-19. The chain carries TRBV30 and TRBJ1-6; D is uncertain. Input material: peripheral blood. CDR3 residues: CAWSVLGRGYSYNSPLHF. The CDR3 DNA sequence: TGTGCCTGGAGTGTACTGGGTCGGGGTTACTCCTATAATTCACCCCTCCACTTT. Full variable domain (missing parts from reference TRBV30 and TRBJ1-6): SQTIHQWPATLVQPVGSPLSLECTVEGTSNPNLYWYRQAAGRGLQLLFYSVGIGQISSEVPQNLSASRPQDRQFILSSKKLLLSDSGFYLCAWSVLGRGYSYNSPLHFGNGTRLTVT.